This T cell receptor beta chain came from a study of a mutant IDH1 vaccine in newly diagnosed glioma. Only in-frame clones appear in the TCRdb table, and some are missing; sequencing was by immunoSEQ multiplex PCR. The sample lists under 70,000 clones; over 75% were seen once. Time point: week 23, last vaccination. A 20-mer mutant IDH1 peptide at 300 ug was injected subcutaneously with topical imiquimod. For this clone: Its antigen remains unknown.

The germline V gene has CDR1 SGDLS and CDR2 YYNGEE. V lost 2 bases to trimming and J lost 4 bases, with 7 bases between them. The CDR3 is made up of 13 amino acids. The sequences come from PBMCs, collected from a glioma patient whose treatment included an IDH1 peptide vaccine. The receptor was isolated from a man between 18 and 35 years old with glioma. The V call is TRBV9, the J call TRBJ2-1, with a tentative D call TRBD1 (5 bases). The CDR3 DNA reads TGTGCCAGCAGCGTTACAGGTTACAATGAGCAGTTCTTC. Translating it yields CASSVTGYNEQFF. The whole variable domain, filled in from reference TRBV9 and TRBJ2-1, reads DSGVTQTPKHLITATGQRVTLRCSPRSGDLSVYWYQQSLDQGLQFLIQYYNGEERAKGNILERFSAQQFPDLHSELNLSSLELGDSALYFCASSVTGYNEQFFGPGTRLTVL.